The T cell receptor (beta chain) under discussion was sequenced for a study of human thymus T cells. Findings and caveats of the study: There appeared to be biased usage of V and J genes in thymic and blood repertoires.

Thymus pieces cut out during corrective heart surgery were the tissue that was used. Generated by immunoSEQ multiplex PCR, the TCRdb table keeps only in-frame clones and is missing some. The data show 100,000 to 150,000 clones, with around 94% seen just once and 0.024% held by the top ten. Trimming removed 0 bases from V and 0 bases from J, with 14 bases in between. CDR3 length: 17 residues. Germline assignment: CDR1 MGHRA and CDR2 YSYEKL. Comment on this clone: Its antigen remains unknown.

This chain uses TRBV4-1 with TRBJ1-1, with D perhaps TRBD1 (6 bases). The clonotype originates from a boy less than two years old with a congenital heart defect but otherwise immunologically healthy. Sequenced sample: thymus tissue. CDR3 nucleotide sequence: TGCGCCAGCAGCCAAGATAGTCAGGGGTACATGAACACTGAAGCTTTCTTT. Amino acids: CASSQDSQGYMNTEAFF.